This is a list of T cell receptor beta chains from one sample in a study of T-cell memory formation after mild COVID-19. TCRdb passed the 5' RACE reads through MiXCR, listing each CDR3 protein once. The data hold about 150,000 distinct CDR3 sequences, with approximately 15% observed a single time. Sequencing was done on a sample of PBMCs or a T cell subset sorted from them (not recorded which). All receptors come from an adult woman who had mild COVID-19 (a few samples of this study predate the infection). Cell type and time point are not known. Both conserved end residues are part of each CDR3. A D gene is named only where the DNA matches it firmly. Clone sizes are given selectively: once, few, many, or a class where the clone is expanded.

clone_size	cdr3_length	d_call	v_call	j_call	cdr3_aa	cdr3_nt
NA	15	TRBD1	TRBV5-1	TRBJ2-3	CASSKDRGPTDTQYF	TGCGCCAGCAGCAAGGACAGGGGACCCACAGATACGCAGTATTTT
NA	15	NA	TRBV2	TRBJ2-1	CASSDGGGQMHEQFF	TGTGCCAGCAGTGATGGAGGCGGACAAATGCATGAGCAGTTCTTC
few	16	NA	TRBV6-5	TRBJ1-1	CASSYRMRHPDTEAFF	TGTGCCAGCAGTTATCGGATGCGCCATCCGGACACTGAAGCTTTCTTT
few	14	TRBD1	TRBV20-1	TRBJ2-7	CSASPGTGAIQQYF	TGCAGTGCTAGCCCCGGGACAGGGGCGATCCAGCAGTACTTC
NA	13	NA	TRBV19	TRBJ2-5	CASSMVGKETQYF	TGTGCCAGTAGTATGGTAGGGAAAGAGACCCAGTACTTC
NA	19	NA	TRBV12-3/TRBV12-4	TRBJ1-2	CASSPRTLKISGANYGYTF	TGTGCCAGCAGCCCCCGAACCTTAAAGATCTCAGGGGCTAACTATGGCTACACCTTC
few	13	TRBD1	TRBV12-3/TRBV12-4	TRBJ2-1	CASSLEGANEQFF	TGTGCCAGCAGTTTAGAGGGGGCTAATGAGCAGTTCTTC
NA	14	NA	TRBV12-3/TRBV12-4	TRBJ2-1	CASSSFGVYNEQFF	TGTGCCAGCAGTTCTTTCGGCGTCTACAATGAGCAGTTCTTC
few	15	NA	TRBV20-1	TRBJ1-1	CSGLLPQSINTEAFF	TGCAGTGGCCTACTACCTCAGAGTATTAACACTGAAGCTTTCTTT
NA	16	TRBD2	TRBV7-6	TRBJ2-2	CASSLVLAGGTGELFF	TGTGCCAGCAGCCTAGTACTAGCGGGGGGTACCGGGGAGCTGTTTTTT
NA	15	TRBD2	TRBV24-1	TRBJ2-5	CATSESGRDEETQYF	TGTGCCACCAGTGAGAGCGGGAGGGATGAGGAGACCCAGTACTTC
few	15	NA	TRBV12-3/TRBV12-4	TRBJ2-3	CASSLMASPTDTQYF	TGTGCCAGCAGTTTAATGGCTAGTCCCACAGATACGCAGTATTTT
few	19	NA	TRBV12-3/TRBV12-4	TRBJ2-1	CASSLGPNLGGNLYNEQFF	TGTGCCAGCAGTTTGGGACCCAACCTTGGGGGGAACTTGTACAATGAGCAGTTCTTC
NA	15	NA	TRBV18	TRBJ2-7	CASSQTGTLFYEQYF	TGTGCCAGCTCACAAACTGGGACATTGTTTTACGAGCAGTACTTC
few	14	TRBD1	TRBV7-9	TRBJ1-1	CASSATRTGTSAFF	TGTGCCAGCAGCGCAACCAGGACAGGGACCTCTGCTTTCTTT
NA	17	TRBD2	TRBV6-1	TRBJ2-5	CASSELASGGAAETQYF	TGTGCCAGCAGTGAACTGGCTAGCGGGGGGGCGGCGGAGACCCAGTACTTC
NA	13	TRBD1	TRBV6-6	TRBJ2-7	CASSGGQPYEQYF	TGTGCCAGCAGTGGGGGACAGCCCTACGAGCAGTACTTC
NA	15	NA	TRBV6-6	TRBJ2-5	CASSYVTGPGETQYF	TGTGCCAGCAGTTACGTTACAGGGCCGGGAGAGACCCAGTACTTC
NA	14	NA	TRBV4-1	TRBJ2-7	CASSHAGYPNEQYF	TGCGCCAGCAGCCATGCAGGGTACCCGAACGAGCAGTACTTC
few	14	NA	TRBV5-1	TRBJ1-1	CASSYQGAMGEAFF	TGCGCCAGCAGCTATCAGGGAGCCATGGGAGAAGCTTTCTTT
NA	18	NA	TRBV12-3/TRBV12-4	TRBJ2-3	CASSSRWVGVDRTDTQYF	TGTGCCAGCAGCTCCCGGTGGGTTGGCGTAGACCGCACAGATACGCAGTATTTT
NA	15	NA	TRBV5-4	TRBJ2-1	CASSLGTAATGGQFF	TGTGCCAGCAGCTTGGGCACGGCGGCTACCGGGGGGCAGTTCTTC
NA	19	NA	TRBV21-1	TRBJ2-7	CASSPKCPSTRGRSREQYF	TGTGCCAGCAGCCCGAAGTGTCCCTCCACCAGGGGCCGCTCGCGGGAGCAGTACTTC
NA	15	NA	TRBV12-3/TRBV12-4	TRBJ2-7	CASSLAGHSSYEQYF	TGTGCCAGCAGTTTAGCGGGACACAGCTCCTACGAGCAGTACTTC
few	14	NA	TRBV10-3	TRBJ2-7	CAIGDSMSSYEQYF	TGTGCCATCGGAGACTCGATGAGCTCCTACGAGCAGTACTTC
few	15	NA	TRBV5-1	TRBJ1-6	CASSLAAGPNSPLHF	TGCGCCAGCAGCTTGGCAGCGGGACCTAATTCACCCCTCCACTTT
few	16	TRBD1	TRBV6-6	TRBJ2-1	CASSSFQGDSYNEQFF	TGTGCCAGCAGTTCGTTTCAGGGGGACTCCTACAATGAGCAGTTCTTC
NA	13	NA	TRBV5-1	TRBJ1-2	CASSWGETYGYTF	TGCGCCAGCAGCTGGGGGGAGACCTATGGCTACACCTTC
NA	17	TRBD2	TRBV7-8	TRBJ2-2	CASSLGLAGLLSGELFF	TGTGCCAGCAGCCTGGGACTAGCGGGACTCCTTTCCGGGGAGCTGTTTTTT
NA	14	NA	TRBV6-7	TRBJ1-5	CARVQRLDGQAQHF	TGTGCCAGGGTACAAAGACTGGACGGTCAAGCCCAGCATTTT
few	15	TRBD1	TRBV25-1	TRBJ1-4	CASSDRTGKEEKLFF	TGTGCCAGCAGTGACCGGACAGGGAAGGAAGAAAAACTGTTTTTT
NA	15	NA	TRBV15	TRBJ2-7	CATSRVRDVIYEQYF	TGTGCCACCAGCAGAGTTCGGGACGTAATCTACGAGCAGTACTTC
NA	16	NA	TRBV5-4	TRBJ2-7	CASSLKGGRTSYEQYF	TGTGCCAGCAGCTTGAAAGGTGGGCGGACCTCCTACGAGCAGTACTTC
NA	15	NA	TRBV14	TRBJ1-1	CASSQGLGRDTEAFF	TGTGCCAGCAGCCAAGGCCTTGGTCGGGACACTGAAGCTTTCTTT
few	14	NA	TRBV7-3	TRBJ2-4	CASSSLEAKNIQYF	TGTGCCAGCAGCTCCCTAGAAGCCAAAAACATTCAGTACTTC
NA	15	NA	TRBV6-5	TRBJ1-6	CASSYGGAHNSPLHF	TGTGCCAGCAGTTACGGGGGGGCTCATAATTCACCCCTCCACTTT
many	15	NA	TRBV21-1	TRBJ2-7	CASSPNGQENYEQYF	TGTGCCAGCAGCCCCAACGGACAGGAGAACTACGAGCAGTACTTC
few	16	NA	TRBV6-2/TRBV6-3	TRBJ2-7	CASSDGRSDGNYEQYF	TGTGCCAGCAGCGATGGTCGGTCGGACGGAAACTACGAGCAGTACTTC
few	16	NA	TRBV20-1	TRBJ1-1	CSARGRTDPMNTEAFF	TGCAGTGCTAGAGGGAGGACGGACCCGATGAACACTGAAGCTTTCTTT